This TCR beta chain was recovered during a study of cytomegalovirus exposure and HLA in healthy donors. Study overall: The Caucasian-associated ancestry cluster contained approximately 81% of the approximately 420 genotyped donors. General study points: TCR beta V- and J-gene trimming was later associated with a missense DCLRE1C variant.

Germline V gives CDR1 LNHDA, CDR2 SQIVND (reference sequence). The CDR3 covers 15 residues. The ends were cut back, 7 bases at V and 2 bases at J, with 17 bases in the middle. On this clone: Its matching antigen is unknown.

13 Jbeta primers and 60 Vbeta primers were used for the PCR. Method: immunoSEQ multiplex PCR; TCRdb's copy keeps in-frame clones and lacks some. The sample shows about 120,000 clones, around 70% of them seen only once. The chain has TRBV19 and TRBJ1-1; no clear D. Sequencing was performed on PBMCs. The sequence was collected from a young woman in good health and CMV-seronegative. CDR3 residues: CASTHSGGGNTEAFF. Written as DNA, the CDR3 is TGTGCCAGTACCCACTCAGGAGGAGGAAACACTGAAGCTTTCTTT.